This TCR beta chain was recovered during a study of post-analysis software for immune sequencing data. TCR beta libraries were prepared from cDNA with unique molecular identifiers. TCRdb reprocessed the PCR reads via MiXCR and lists one record per CDR3 protein. This sample has about 820,000 distinct CDR3 sequences, with approximately 50% found just once. The CDR3 length is 20 residues. Unmatched junction bases numbered 22, after V lost 6 bases and J lost 5 bases. From germline, CDR1 is MGHDK and CDR2 SYGVNS. Regarding this clonotype: Its antigen is not known.

General observations from the study: Five or six TRBV segments, TRBV5-6, TRBV5-1 and TRBV20-1 among them, were found more frequent in patients than controls.

V is TRBV25-1 and J is TRBJ2-5, with 12 nucleotides matching TRBD1. Sequences were obtained from blood. The receptor was isolated from a girl under 18 with multiple sclerosis. CDR3 in amino acids: CASSPQTNRDRGLRGETQYF. The CDR3 nucleotides are TGTGCCAGCAGCCCGCAAACCAACCGGGACAGGGGGCTTCGTGGGGAGACCCAGTACTTC.